The sequence of this T cell receptor (beta chain) was determined in a study of T cells in Graves' hyperthyroidism and ophthalmopathy. In the study overall: Before treatment of any kind, peripheral blood was taken at initial diagnosis.

There are 14 residues in the CDR3. V lost 0 bases, J lost 0 bases, and 7 bases lay in between. Germline V gives CDR1 SGHRS, CDR2 YFSETQ. Newly diagnosed patients aged 18 to 65 had hyperthyroidism of under 2 months' duration. Criteria for exclusion of patients were uncontrolled infection, other autoimmune disease, pregnancy or lactation. Together with thyroid ultrasound, orbital computed tomography, serum thyroxine and TRAb, clinical symptoms were used for diagnoses. What was amplified from RNA transcripts were TCR beta CDR3 regions. Carried out on the TCR CDR3, a first-round RT-PCR used the HTBI primer set. Via MiXCR, TCRdb re-called the multiplex PCR reads, giving one row per CDR3 protein. The sample has 650,000 to 750,000 distinct CDR3 sequences; approximately 14% are singletons.

This chain connects TRBV5-1 to TRBJ2-7, with D unclear. This TCR was sampled from a woman between 18 and 29 years old with Graves' hyperthyroidism. Sequenced: blood. CDR3 amino acids: CASSLEGPSYEQYF. The CDR3, as DNA: TGCGCCAGCAGCTTGGAGGGTCCCTCCTACGAGCAGTACTTC.